This note documents a single TCR beta chain sequence. Antigen: not known. The sample comes from a study of Ad26.COV2.S vaccination and SARS-CoV-2 variants. Study results and caveats: Post-vaccination breadth of spike-specific CD8+ and CD4+ T cell responses was reportedly substantial. Vaccinees displayed broader spike-specific TCR repertoires than placebo recipients.

The assay was immunoSEQ multiplex PCR, and TCRdb's table has in-frame clones only and misses some. Here the sample spans approximately 460,000 clones, 80% to 90% being singletons. The treatment was: over 15 received Ad26.COV2.S at low or high dose, single or two shots; 5 received placebo; per-sample allocation not given. Repertoires come from day 63 after the first vaccine or placebo injection. The sample came from a Boston adult aged 18-55 years. Germline V gene data show CDR1 as SGHNT and CDR2 as YENEEA. The CDR3 runs 13 residues. Trimming took 3 bases from V and 4 from J, leaving 7 bases between them.

V and J are TRBV11-3 and TRBJ2-1; D not certain. The sequence derives from a person aged 18-60 years who received the Ad26.COV2.S COVID-19 vaccine or a placebo. Sample: peripheral blood, taken in a trial of Ad26.COV2.S vaccine versus placebo. This CDR3 is CASSLGIYNEQFF. DNA for the CDR3: TGTGCCAGCAGCTTGGGGATTTACAATGAGCAGTTCTTC.